The TCR beta chain under discussion was sequenced for a study of CD8 T cells in ankylosing spondylitis. Trimming shortened V by 9 bases and J by 7 bases, and 16 bases separated the two germline ends. Per germline, CDR1 KGHDR and CDR2 SFDVKD. This CDR3 spans 13 amino acids. Findings of the study overall: Characteristic of ankylosing spondylitis blood, it appeared, was a TCR beta motif comprising several highly homologous variants. Researchers report that disease-linked clones proved CD8+ and relatively rare in peripheral blood.

Quantitative molecular-barcoded 5'-RACE generated the TCR beta libraries. TCRdb fed the 5' RACE reads into MiXCR, producing one record per CDR3 protein. The data show roughly 400,000 distinct CDR3 sequences, about 22% seen once. Regarding this clonotype: Its antigen is undetermined.

The sequence was obtained from a male donor with ankylosing spondylitis. This sequence joins TRBV24-1 and TRBJ2-3; D unclear. Sequencing was carried out using blood, either unsorted or a sorted T cell fraction (not recorded which). CDR3 protein: CATGATREYTQYF. In nucleotides, the CDR3 is TGTGCCACCGGAGCTACAAGGGAATATACGCAGTATTTT.